This T cell receptor (beta chain) was captured in a study of cytomegalovirus exposure and HLA in healthy donors. Overall study results and limits: According to reports, the classifier identified cytomegalovirus status with high specificity and sensitivity. For most TCR sequences rarity was the rule, although some public TCRs occurred in many donors.

Assay: immunoSEQ multiplex PCR; the TCRdb copy retains only in-frame clones and omits some. This table holds approximately 150,000 clones, 85% to 90% found once. Trimming at V came to 3 bases and at J to 7 bases, leaving 13 bases not matched to a gene. Germline V gene data show CDR1 as ENHRY and CDR2 as SYGVKD. The CDR3 covers 17 residues. A word on this clone: Antigen: not known.

The chain combines TRBV10-3 with TRBJ2-3, with TRBD2 matching over 10 bases. Sample: PBMCs. The sequence was obtained from a man in his late teens or twenties in good health and CMV-seropositive. The CDR3 here is CAISDSPTSGSRYTQYF. CDR3 bases: TGTGCCATCAGTGATTCACCGACTAGCGGGTCCCGTTATACGCAGTATTTT.